This TCR beta chain emerged from a study of lymphopenia after photon versus proton radiotherapy. Study results and caveats: Photon-treated patients lost naive T cells and TCR diversity; proton-treated stayed stable. Better survival with proton therapy was suggested as possible, not demonstrated. Post-nadir diversity loss with photons came from oligoclonal expansion, particularly CD8+ Temra cells. Larger post-nadir TCR diversity loss correlated inversely with survival in deceased patients.

As regards this clone: The target antigen is unknown.

The V gene end was trimmed by 1 base and the J gene end by 13 bases; junction bases not matched to a gene: 6. The CDR3 loop spans 13 amino acids. Germline-derived CDR1 and CDR2 are SGHTA and FQGNSA. TCRdb's copy holds only in-frame clones and misses some; the assay was immunoSEQ multiplex PCR. The data contain about 55,000 clones, roughly 83% of them seen just once; the ten biggest clones take up approximately 2%. The sequence was collected from a man in his sixties with pancreatic cancer. Sequencing used peripheral blood, obtained from a patient treated with proton-based radiotherapy. J is TRBJ2-1 and V is TRBV7-2; TRBD2 matches at 8 bases. The CDR3 bases are TGTGCCAGCAGCTTAGTTCGGGGGGGACCCCAGTTCTTC. Translation gives CASSLVRGGPQFF.